This T cell receptor beta chain originates from a study of T cell responses to AZD1222 COVID-19 vaccine. General study results and limits: Donors were largely white British and mainly female; clonal diversity was possibly underestimated. Regions 160-218 and 743-854 held dominance among vaccine-associated CD4 TCRs, which spanned spike.

On this clone itself: Its specificity is not known.

Deletions cut 3 bases from V and 1 base from J, with 8 bases between. There are 14 residues in the CDR3. The V gene's germline CDR1 is SNHLY and CDR2 FYNNEI. Profiling relied on immunoSEQ multiplex PCR, and the TCRdb table lists in-frame clones only, not all of them. The table includes 200,000 or so clones, almost 95% detected once. The receptor was derived from an adult in good health. This specimen was peripheral blood, taken on day 0 of AZD1222 vaccination. The gene calls are TRBV2 and TRBJ2-3; D is perhaps TRBD1 or TRBD2 (6 bases each). This CDR3 reads CASSEGGRTDTQYF. The CDR3 DNA is TGTGCCAGCAGTGAGGGGGGCCGCACAGATACGCAGTATTTT.